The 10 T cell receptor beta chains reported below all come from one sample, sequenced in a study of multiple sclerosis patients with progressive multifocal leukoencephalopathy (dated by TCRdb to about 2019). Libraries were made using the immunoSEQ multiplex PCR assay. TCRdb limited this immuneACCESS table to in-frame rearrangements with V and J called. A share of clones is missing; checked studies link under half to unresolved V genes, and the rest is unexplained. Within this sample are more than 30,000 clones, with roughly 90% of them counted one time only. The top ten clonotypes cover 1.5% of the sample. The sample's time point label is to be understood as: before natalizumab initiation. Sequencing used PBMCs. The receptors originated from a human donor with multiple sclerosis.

CDR3 region: CASTNSGRSTDTQYF. CDR3 DNA sequence: TGTGCCAGCACCAACAGCGGGAGGAGCACAGATACGCAGTATTTT. The chain recombines TRBV27 with TRBJ2-3; 9 nucleotides agree with TRBD2. The CDR3 runs to 15 residues. Germline lookup yields CDR1 MNHEY and CDR2 SMNVEV (reference sequence). The V and J ends lost 7 bases and 0 bases, in that order; junction bases with no gene match: 5.

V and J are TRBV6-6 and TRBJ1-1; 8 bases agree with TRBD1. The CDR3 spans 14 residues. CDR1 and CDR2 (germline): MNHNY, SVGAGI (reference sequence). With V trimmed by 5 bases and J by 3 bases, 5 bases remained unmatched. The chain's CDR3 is CASSNGQGDTEAFF. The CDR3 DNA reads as TGTGCCAGCAGTAATGGACAGGGTGACACTGAAGCTTTCTTT.

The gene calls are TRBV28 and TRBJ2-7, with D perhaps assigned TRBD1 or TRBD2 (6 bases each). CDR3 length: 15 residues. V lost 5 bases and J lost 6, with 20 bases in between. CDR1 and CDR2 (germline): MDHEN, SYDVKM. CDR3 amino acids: CASSLGGIPRSEQYF. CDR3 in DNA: TGTGCCAGCAGTCTGGGGGGCATTCCCCGCTCCGAGCAGTACTTC.

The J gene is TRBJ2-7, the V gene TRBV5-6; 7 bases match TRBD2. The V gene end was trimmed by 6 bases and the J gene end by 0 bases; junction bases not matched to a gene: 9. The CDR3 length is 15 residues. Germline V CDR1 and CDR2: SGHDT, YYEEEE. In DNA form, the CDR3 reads TGTGCCAGCACCTCCCTACGCGGGAGCTCCTACGAGCAGTACTTC. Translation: CASTSLRGSSYEQYF.

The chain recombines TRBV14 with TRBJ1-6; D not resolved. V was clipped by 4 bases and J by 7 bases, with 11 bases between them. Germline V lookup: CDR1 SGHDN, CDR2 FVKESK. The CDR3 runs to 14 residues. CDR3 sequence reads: CASSPRWQNSPLHF. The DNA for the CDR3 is TGTGCCAGCAGCCCGAGGTGGCAAAATTCACCCCTCCACTTT.

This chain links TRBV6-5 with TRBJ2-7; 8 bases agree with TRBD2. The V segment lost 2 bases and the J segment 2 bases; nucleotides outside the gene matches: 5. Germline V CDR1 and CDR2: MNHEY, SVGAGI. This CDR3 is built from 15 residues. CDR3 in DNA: TGTGCCAGCAGTTACCGCCTCGGGGGGGCCTACGAGCAGTACTTC. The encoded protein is CASSYRLGGAYEQYF.

The CDR3 DNA sequence: TGTGCCAGCAGCTTTAGGGGCATTGGCACCGGGGAGCTGTTTTTT. This sequence encodes CASSFRGIGTGELFF. The J gene is TRBJ2-2, the V gene TRBV5-6; tentative D call: TRBD1 (5 bases). The CDR3 contains 15 residues. Trimming stripped 2 bases from V and 4 bases from J, with 12 bases between. CDR1 is SGHDT, CDR2 YYEEEE, per germline. The whole variable domain, filled in from reference TRBV5-6 and TRBJ2-2, reads DAGVTQSPTHLIKTRGQQVTLRCSPKSGHDTVSWYQQALGQGPQFIFQYYEEEERQRGNFPDRFSGHQFPNYSSELNVNALLLGDSALYLCASSFRGIGTGELFFGEGSRLTVL.

DNA for the CDR3: TGTGCCAGCAGCCCAGTACCCGGAAGGGGCTTTAGGGATGAGCAGTTCTTC. Translation gives CASSPVPGRGFRDEQFF. This rearrangement joins TRBV7-2 to TRBJ2-1; possibly TRBD1 for D (5 bases). CDR1 SGHTA and CDR2 FQGNSA come from the germline V gene. Between the trimmed V and J ends, which lost 5 bases and 8 bases, there was a span of 25 bases. The CDR3 length is 17 residues.

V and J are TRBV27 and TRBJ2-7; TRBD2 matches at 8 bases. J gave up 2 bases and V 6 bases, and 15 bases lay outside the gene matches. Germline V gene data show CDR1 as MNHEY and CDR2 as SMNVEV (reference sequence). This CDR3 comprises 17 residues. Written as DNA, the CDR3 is TGTGCCAGCAGACGTATCGATGGTAGCGGGACCACCTACGAGCAGTACTTC. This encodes CASRRIDGSGTTYEQYF.

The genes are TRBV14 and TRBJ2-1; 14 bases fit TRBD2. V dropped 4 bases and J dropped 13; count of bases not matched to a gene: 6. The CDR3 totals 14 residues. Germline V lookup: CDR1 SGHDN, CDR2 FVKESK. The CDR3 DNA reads TGTGCCAGCAGCCCGGGACTAGCGGGAGCCCCTCAGTTCTTC. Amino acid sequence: CASSPGLAGAPQFF.